One sample yielded the 5 T cell receptor beta chains listed below, sequenced in a study of cytomegalovirus exposure and HLA in healthy donors listed by TCRdb under 2017. The library was built by means of the immunoSEQ multiplex PCR assay. Not all clones reach the TCRdb copy of this immuneACCESS table, which keeps in-frame sequences only. Checked studies attribute under half of the gap to unresolved V genes and leave the rest unexplained. This sample lists approximately 64,000 clones; 85% to 90% were detected once. 1.7% of the sample is held by the ten biggest clonotypes. The sample taken for sequencing was PBMCs. The receptor set was obtained from a woman between 18 and 30 years old in good health and CMV-seronegative.

This chain links TRBV2 with TRBJ2-3; tentatively, D is TRBD2 (5 bases). Germline V gene data show CDR1 as SNHLY and CDR2 as FYNNEI. V lost 6 bases and J lost 2, with 15 bases in between. The CDR3 is 15 amino acids. For the CDR3, the DNA is TGTGCCAGCAGCGGGGAGTATAGGCCCACAGATACGCAGTATTTT. The encoded protein is CASSGEYRPTDTQYF. The whole variable domain, remainder taken from reference TRBV2 and TRBJ2-3, is EPEVTQTPSHQVTQMGQEVILRCVPISNHLYFYWYRQILGQKVEFLVSFYNNEISEKSEIFDDQFSVERPDGSNFTLKIRSTKLEDSAMYFCASSGEYRPTDTQYFGPGTRLTVL.

The gene calls are TRBV27 and TRBJ1-5, with 12 bases fitting TRBD1. The CDR3 has 18 residues. Germline V gene data show CDR1 as MNHEY and CDR2 as SMNVEV (reference sequence). V lost 5 bases, J lost 0 bases, and 8 bases stayed unmatched. The CDR3 DNA follows: TGTGCCAGCAGTCCTGGGACAGGGGGCCCCCTTAGCAATCAGCCCCAGCATTTT. Translated: CASSPGTGGPLSNQPQHF.

V and J are TRBV5-1 and TRBJ2-1; 8 bases are shared with TRBD2. Looked up from germline, CDR1 is SGHRS and CDR2 is YFSETQ. The CDR3 sequence is 16 residues long. V was clipped by 4 bases and J by 0 bases; unmatched bases: 6. The DNA for the CDR3 is TGCGCCAGCAGCCGCGGGGGGTCAAGCTCCTACAATGAGCAGTTCTTC. As protein: CASSRGGSSSYNEQFF.

J is TRBJ1-2 and V is TRBV30; possibly TRBD1 for D (5 bases). CDR1 and CDR2 (germline): GTSNPN, SVGIG (reference sequence). Trimming pared 0 bases from V and 3 bases from J, leaving 8 bases between. This CDR3 spans 13 amino acids. Written as DNA, the CDR3 is TGTGCCTGGAGTGTAACCAGGGACTATGGCTACACCTTC. Translated, it gives CAWSVTRDYGYTF.

V and J are TRBV28 and TRBJ1-2; a weak D match, TRBD1 (5 bases). CDR1 is MDHEN and CDR2 is SYDVKM in the germline V gene. CDR3 size: 13 residues. Trimming shortened V by 6 bases and J by 8 bases, and 16 bases separated the two germline ends. CDR3 bases: TGTGCCAGCAGCCAGGGTTTTGGGTCGGGCTACACCTTC. Protein: CASSQGFGSGYTF.